This T cell receptor (beta chain) was found in a study of T cells after yellow fever vaccination. General observations from the study: Though it reached lower strength, the secondary response hit its peak faster, day 5 versus 15.

V was cut by 10 bases and J by 0 bases, with 13 bases left in between. The CDR3 totals 13 residues. Germline CDR1 reads MNHEY; CDR2 reads SMNVEV (reference sequence). MiXCR, applied by TCRdb to the 5' RACE reads, yields one record per CDR3 protein. The data contain around 530,000 distinct CDR3 sequences, less than 20% of them seen just once; the ten biggest clones take up 15% to 20%. In its sample, this clonotype was seen many times. Its specificity is unknown. Here the sequenced sample was PBMCs, taken 5 to 6 days after the first yellow fever vaccination. This clonotype originated in a young man who received the YFV17D yellow fever vaccine. The J gene is TRBJ2-7, the V gene TRBV27; D possibly uses TRBD1 or TRBD2 (6 bases each). This CDR3 reads CATGGLSSYEQYF. CDR3 nucleotides: TGTGCCACTGGGGGGCTTAGCTCCTACGAGCAGTACTTC.